The source of this TCR beta chain is a study of monozygotic twins with inflammatory bowel disease. A word on this clonotype: What it binds is unknown.

The CDR3 spans 15 residues. Germline loops: CDR1 MGHRA, CDR2 YSYEKL. The template was total RNA from whole blood, with no T cell sorting. No DNA is given; TCRdb re-called the 5' RACE reads and lists each CDR3 protein once. The table counts 150,000 or so distinct CDR3 sequences; around 1.2% lies in the top ten. Points from the study as a whole: Compared with healthy twins, IBD patients shared fewer clonotypes with others, especially with disease activity. Researchers reported no repertoire similarity difference between concordant and discordant twins, possibly from limited power.

The chain links TRBV4-1 to TRBJ1-2; as DNA is missing, the TRBD1 call by TCRdb cannot be tested. The receptor was derived from a human donor with ulcerative colitis or Crohn's disease, or a healthy co-twin of an affected twin (not recorded which). The sample was blood. CDR3 amino acids: CASSPSGQGGYGYTF.